Below are 20 T cell receptor beta chains sequenced from a single sample in a study of post-analysis software for immune sequencing data. Which antigens these TCRs recognize remains unknown. The authors incorporated unique molecular identifiers into the TCR beta cDNA libraries. TCRdb re-called the PCR reads through MiXCR, storing one row per CDR3 protein. The sample holds 600,000 to 750,000 distinct CDR3 sequences, around 64% seen once. Study-wide points: Compared with controls, patients had more of roughly five TRBV segments, including TRBV5-6, TRBV5-1 and TRBV20-1.

The sample consisted of blood. The receptors here all came from a girl aged 2 to 9 with multiple sclerosis.

This chain joins TRBV27 and TRBJ2-1; 11 bases line up with TRBD2. CDR1 MNHEY and CDR2 SMNVEV come from the germline V gene (reference sequence). V shed 6 bases and J 6 bases; nucleotides not matched to a gene: 7. CDR3 size: 15 residues. In DNA, the CDR3 is TGTGCCAGCAGAAACCTAGCGGGAGGAGTCAATGAGCAGTTCTTC. Its protein product is CASRNLAGGVNEQFF.

The J gene is TRBJ2-1, the V gene TRBV6-2 or TRBV6-3; weak D call: TRBD1 (5 bases). The CDR3 loop spans 13 amino acids. Germline V CDR1 and CDR2: MNHEY, SVGEGT. V lost 2 bases and J lost 8, with 10 bases in between. The CDR3 protein is CASSYGRADEQFF. The CDR3 bases are TGTGCCAGCAGTTACGGCAGGGCGGATGAGCAGTTCTTC.

This clonotype was seen once. The chain recombines TRBV20-1 with TRBJ1-6; the D gene is possibly TRBD1 (6 bases). Germline V lookup: CDR1 DFQATT, CDR2 SNEGSKA (reference sequence). V lost 0 bases and J 1 base, leaving 16 bases between the germline ends. This CDR3 contains 18 residues. CDR3 in amino acids: CSARDLVQGGSYNSPLHF. The CDR3 DNA follows: TGCAGTGCTAGAGATCTTGTACAGGGAGGGTCCTATAATTCACCCCTCCACTTT.

The CDR3 DNA follows: TGTGCCAGCAGCCTGGGGGGGTCCCCGCAGTTCTTC. Protein sequence: CASSLGGSPQFF. This rearrangement joins TRBV12-3 or TRBV12-4 to TRBJ2-1; 7 positions match TRBD2. CDR3 length: 12 residues. Trimming removed 6 bases from V and 12 bases from J; junction bases left unmatched: 8.

This rearrangement joins TRBV4-2 to TRBJ2-4; a possible D gene is TRBD1 (5 bases). Germline lookup yields CDR1 LGHNA and CDR2 YNFKEQ. The CDR3 sequence is 16 residues long. The V and J ends lost 0 bases and 7 bases respectively, with 16 bases between them. The DNA of the CDR3 is TGTGCCAGCAGCCAAGAAGGTGGTCAGGGTGGGAACATTCAGTACTTC. This gives the protein CASSQEGGQGGNIQYF.

This chain links TRBV5-1 with TRBJ1-2, with 7 bases aligning to TRBD1. Per the germline V gene, CDR1 is SGHRS and CDR2 is YFSETQ. J lost 4 bases, V lost 4 bases, and 16 bases had no gene match. CDR3 length equals 17 residues. The CDR3: CASSPLTQPGQSYGYTF. CDR3 nucleotides: TGCGCCAGCAGCCCCTTAACGCAACCGGGACAGAGCTATGGCTACACCTTC.

V is TRBV7-2 and J is TRBJ2-1, with TRBD2 matching 15 bases. J was trimmed by 7 bases and V by 4 bases; bases with no gene match: 5. The CDR3 totals 16 residues. The germline gives CDR1 SGHTA, CDR2 FQGNSA. The CDR3 DNA is TGTGCCAGCAGCTCCTGGACTAGCGGGAGGGGAAATGAGCAGTTCTTC. It is translated as CASSSWTSGRGNEQFF. Drawing the rest from reference TRBV7-2 and TRBJ2-1, the complete variable domain is GAGVSQSPSNKVTEKGKDVELRCDPISGHTALYWYRQSLGQGLEFLIYFQGNSAPDKSGLPSDRFSAERTGGSVSTLTIQRTQQEDSAVYLCASSSWTSGRGNEQFFGPGTRLTVL.

The rearrangement joins TRBV10-3 to TRBJ1-1, with a weak D call TRBD1 (6 bases). The V end was cut by 6 bases, the J end by 5 bases, with 19 bases between. CDR3 length: 15 amino acids. From germline, CDR1 is ENHRY and CDR2 SYGVKD. CDR3 in amino acids: CAIRAEQGGDTEAFF. CDR3 in DNA: TGTGCCATCAGGGCAGAACAGGGAGGGGATACTGAAGCTTTCTTT.

The table lists this clonotype with a count of one. The chain uses TRBV10-2 and TRBJ2-5; 10 nucleotides align to TRBD2. This CDR3 contains 14 residues. The V segment lost 11 bases and the J segment 5 bases; nucleotides outside the gene matches: 11. Per germline, CDR1 WSHSY and CDR2 SAAADI. The CDR3 DNA sequence: TGCGCCGGGGCTAGCGGGGGAGTTTCGGAGACCCAGTACTTC. It encodes CAGASGGVSETQYF.

This clonotype was recorded a few times. The chain combines TRBV12-3 or TRBV12-4 with TRBJ1-2; D ambiguous. The CDR3 covers 14 residues. Trimming left V 8 bases short and J 1 base short, with 14 bases between. The CDR3 is CASGLRTDNYGYTF. The CDR3 DNA reads TGTGCCAGCGGACTTCGGACGGATAACTATGGCTACACCTTC.

The rearrangement links TRBV10-3 to TRBJ2-7; D not resolved. The V end lost 0 bases, the J end lost 0 bases, and 12 bases lay between the germline ends. Germline CDR1 is ENHRY and CDR2 is SYGVKD. The CDR3 consists of 16 residues. CDR3 amino acids: CAISESGMRSSYEQYF. The CDR3 bases are TGTGCCATCAGTGAGTCTGGGATGAGGAGCTCCTACGAGCAGTACTTC.

This clonotype occurred a few times. The V and J genes are TRBV3-1 and TRBJ2-3, with a weak D call TRBD1 (6 bases). CDR1 LGHDT and CDR2 YNNKEL come from the germline V gene (reference sequence). V dropped 0 bases and J dropped 2 bases, with 15 bases sitting between them. This CDR3 has 17 residues. CDR3 region: CASSQDRGTGTTDTQYF. In DNA, the CDR3 is TGTGCCAGCAGCCAAGACAGGGGAACCGGTACCACAGATACGCAGTATTTT.

This clonotype was seen more than once but under ten times. The rearrangement uses TRBV11-2 and TRBJ2-7, with a tentative D call TRBD2 (5 bases). CDR3 size: 15 residues. V gave up 5 bases and J gave up 5 bases, with 19 bases separating them. Germline loops: CDR1 SGHAT, CDR2 FQNNGV. The CDR3 region has the DNA TGTGCCAGCAGCCCGGGGTGGAGTATTGGGGACGAGCAGTACTTC. It specifies CASSPGWSIGDEQYF.

This clonotype has only a few counts. The rearrangement uses TRBV7-9 and TRBJ1-4; a possible D gene is TRBD1 (5 bases). CDR1 is SEHNR, CDR2 FQNEAQ, per germline (reference sequence). There are 12 residues in the CDR3. V lost 10 bases and J lost 4, with 10 bases in between. The CDR3 DNA reads TGTGCCATCCTCCAGGGTAATGAAAAACTGTTTTTT. Translation: CAILQGNEKLFF.

The chain employs TRBV5-1 and TRBJ2-5; TRBD1 might be the D (7 bases). The end of the DNA is better explained by TRBJ2-7, so the J call may be wrong. Germline V lookup: CDR1 SGHRS, CDR2 YFSETQ. The CDR3 consists of 15 residues. The CDR3 loop reads CASSDGGGFKNEQYF. The DNA for the CDR3 is TGCGCCAGCAGCGACGGAGGGGGCTTTAAGAACGAGCAGTACTTC.

This chain connects TRBV6-5 to TRBJ2-1; TRBD2 aligns across 11 bases. CDR1 and CDR2 from the germline V gene are MNHEY and SVGAGI. The junction had 5 bases not matched to a gene; V was cut back by 10 bases and J by 0 bases. The CDR3 sequence is 15 residues long. DNA of the CDR3: TGTGCCACCTCGGGACTAGCGGTCTCCTACAATGAGCAGTTCTTC. Amino acids: CATSGLAVSYNEQFF.

The chain joins TRBV29-1 to TRBJ2-1; 7 nucleotides match TRBD2. Trimming cost V 3 bases and J 10 bases; bases outside gene matches: 12. From germline, CDR1 is SQVTM and CDR2 ANQGSEA. The CDR3 covers 14 residues. DNA for the CDR3: TGCAGCGTTGAGGAGGATTGCGGGAGAGACGAGCAGTTCTTC. Translation gives CSVEEDCGRDEQFF.

The chain carries TRBV7-2 and TRBJ2-7; D not resolved. The CDR3 contains 16 residues. The ends were cut back, 2 bases at V and 3 bases at J, with 17 bases in the middle. Germline CDR1 is SGHTA and CDR2 is FQGNSA. CDR3 sequence reads: CASSLNSRNVGYEQYF. For the CDR3, the DNA is TGTGCCAGCAGCTTAAATTCCAGGAACGTTGGCTACGAGCAGTACTTC.

The V call is TRBV20-1, the J call TRBJ1-1, with D uncertain. The germline V and J ends were trimmed by 3 bases and 1 base, with 9 bases remaining between them. The CDR3 spans 13 residues. Looked up from germline, CDR1 is DFQATT and CDR2 is SNEGSKA (reference sequence). CDR3 nucleotide sequence: TGCAGTGCTAGTAGCCAGCAGAACACTGAAGCTTTCTTT. As protein: CSASSQQNTEAFF.

The chain uses TRBV12-3 or TRBV12-4 and TRBJ1-1; TRBD1 agrees at 9 bases. V was clipped by 6 bases and J by 5 bases; unmatched bases: 7. This CDR3 has 14 residues. The CDR3 sequence is CASSDDRGETEAFF. CDR3 DNA: TGTGCCAGCAGCGATGACAGGGGGGAGACTGAAGCTTTCTTT.